Detailed here is one TCR beta chain. Produced via immunoSEQ multiplex PCR; TCRdb's table is partial and in-frame only. Of roughly 330,000 clones in the sample, around 87% are singletons; the top ten hold roughly 5.3%. Germline assignment: CDR1 SGHAT and CDR2 FQNNGV. V lost 3 bases and J lost 0, with 11 bases in between. The CDR3 loop spans 16 amino acids. This sample is drawn from a study of blood T cell repertoires in COVID-19. Study information: Acute and convalescent COVID-19 samples came from the United States, Italy and Spain.

This TCR derives from a woman under 40 who had recovered from COVID-19. The genes are TRBV11-2 and TRBJ1-4; tentative D call: TRBD1 (6 bases). The sequenced sample was PBMCs or T cells enriched from blood (not recorded which). The DNA for the CDR3 is TGTGCCAGCAGCTTGCGAGGGGGGGCAACTAATGAAAAACTGTTTTTT. Its protein product is CASSLRGGATNEKLFF. The full variable domain, in which reference TRBV11-2 and TRBJ1-4 provide the parts outside the CDR3, is EAGVAQSPRYKIIEKRQSVAFWCNPISGHATLYWYQQILGQGPKLLIQFQNNGVVDDSQLPKDRFSAERLKGVDSTLKIQPAKLEDSAVYLCASSLRGGATNEKLFFGSGTQLSVL.